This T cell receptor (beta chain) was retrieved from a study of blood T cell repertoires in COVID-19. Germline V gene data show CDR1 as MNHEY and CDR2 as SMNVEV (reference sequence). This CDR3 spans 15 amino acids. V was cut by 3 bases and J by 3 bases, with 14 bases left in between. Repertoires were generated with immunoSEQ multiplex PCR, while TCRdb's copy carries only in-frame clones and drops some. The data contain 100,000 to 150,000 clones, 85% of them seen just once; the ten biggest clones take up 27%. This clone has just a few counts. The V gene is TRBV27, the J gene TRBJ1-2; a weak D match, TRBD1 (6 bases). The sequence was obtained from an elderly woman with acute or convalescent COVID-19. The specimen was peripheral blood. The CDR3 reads CASSFAGARDYGYTF. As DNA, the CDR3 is TGTGCCAGCAGTTTTGCAGGGGCTCGGGACTATGGCTACACCTTC.